The rows below give T cell receptor beta chains drawn from one sample of a study of T-cell reconstitution after alpha-beta-depleted transplantation in children. Each CDR3 protein is one row after TCRdb ran MiXCR on the PCR reads. The profile shows about 410,000 distinct CDR3 sequences, 20% of them singletons. This specimen was PBMCs from the stem cell graft donor, taken from the stem cell graft. The source is a human donor who donated a stem cell graft to a child with acute myeloid leukemia. The CDR3 runs from the conserved cysteine through the conserved F or W. A clone size is listed for some rows: how often the clone was seen (once, few, many), or a class if it is expanded.

size	V	J	CDR3
many	TRBV6-2/TRBV6-3	TRBJ2-7	CASSYGPEAEEQYF
NA	TRBV2	TRBJ2-2	CASSGDRGSGELFF
NA	TRBV20-1	TRBJ2-1	CSARDLIREWGNEQFF
NA	TRBV24-1	TRBJ1-1	CATSDPRQGASAEAFF
many	TRBV12-3/TRBV12-4	TRBJ2-3	CASSLGLGDLTDTQYF
NA	TRBV5-1	TRBJ1-6	CASLGSNSPLHF
NA	TRBV12-3/TRBV12-4	TRBJ2-3	CASSIGNYRFTDTQYF
few	TRBV12-3/TRBV12-4	TRBJ1-1	CASSLVAGTEAFF
NA	TRBV12-3/TRBV12-4	TRBJ2-3	CASSPLEDTQYF
few	TRBV12-3/TRBV12-4	TRBJ2-7	CASSASNQRSYEQYF
NA	TRBV2	TRBJ2-1	CASRREKGINEQFF
many	TRBV20-1	TRBJ2-5	CSARDGKTSGSMRQETQYF
NA	TRBV7-8	TRBJ2-3	CASSLVVRTGGKADTQYF
many	TRBV20-1	TRBJ1-2	CSARQGTPYYGYTF
few	TRBV27	TRBJ1-1	CASSQAGAAMNTEAFF
few	TRBV28	TRBJ2-7	CASRNPGQGVYEQYF
NA	TRBV20-1	TRBJ2-4	CSAPRGGTGAANIQYF
few	TRBV7-2	TRBJ2-7	CASSLAGSGGYEQYF
NA	TRBV2	TRBJ2-3	CASSPDSSTDTQYF
many	TRBV6-5	TRBJ1-2	CASSYLDRPSYGYTF
NA	TRBV7-2	TRBJ2-1	CASLTSGGSYNEQFF
many	TRBV6-5	TRBJ2-7	CASSRDSYYEQYF
NA	TRBV18	TRBJ2-1	CASSPAGTRKSNEQFF
few	TRBV6-5	TRBJ2-5	CASSSPPGLAGVETQYF
NA	TRBV28	TRBJ1-1	CASSFVFGGRDRAEAFF
NA	TRBV5-1	TRBJ2-3	CASSHTREGTDTQYF
NA	TRBV25-1	TRBJ2-2	CASLGEGTGELFF
few	TRBV20-1	TRBJ2-7	CSARDVTFSYEQYF
many	TRBV5-1	TRBJ2-1	CASSSGLVGNEQFF
many	TRBV18	TRBJ2-5	CASSRGQGETQYF
once	TRBV29-1	TRBJ2-2	CSVVGSHGPNTGELFF
few	TRBV19	TRBJ2-1	CASSIEGGRSAEQFF
few	TRBV12-3/TRBV12-4	TRBJ2-7	CASSLGAEVWEQYF
many	TRBV29-1	TRBJ1-1	CSVANKMNTEAFF
NA	TRBV28	TRBJ2-7	CATHYEQYF
NA	TRBV24-1	TRBJ2-3	CATSDRKGLAGPSTDTQYF
many	TRBV28	TRBJ2-1	CASRSTGNEQFF
few	TRBV6-8	TRBJ1-6	CASSYSMRCRGNSPLHF
many	TRBV29-1	TRBJ2-3	CSVLLAGPTDTQYF
NA	TRBV24-1	TRBJ2-1	CATSDLTGASYNEQFF
few	TRBV12-3/TRBV12-4	TRBJ1-1	CASIHMRGQLNMNTEAFF
many	TRBV7-2	TRBJ2-7	CASSLGSPSASYEQYF
few	TRBV12-3/TRBV12-4	TRBJ2-1	CASSPYSAGGTNEQFF
few	TRBV12-3/TRBV12-4	TRBJ2-3	CASSFAILAGVVDTQYF
few	TRBV7-8	TRBJ2-1	CASSLDGFNEQFF
few	TRBV6-2/TRBV6-3	TRBJ2-7	CASSSGLAEIHLAYEQYF
NA	TRBV15	TRBJ2-7	CATSRVQTGTYEQYF
few	TRBV29-1	TRBJ1-4	CSVGGDEKLFF
NA	TRBV12-3/TRBV12-4	TRBJ1-4	CASNPEGRWGEKLFF
few	TRBV5-1	TRBJ1-2	CASSPTPYDGYTF
many	TRBV20-1	TRBJ2-1	CSARVGAGLEQFF
NA	TRBV20-1	TRBJ2-3	CSARSASPDTQYF
NA	TRBV10-2	TRBJ2-2	CASSWGRANTGELFF
many	TRBV15	TRBJ2-1	CATSRGGGRASNEQFF
NA	TRBV29-1	TRBJ2-1	CSVFEGWSYNEQFF
NA	TRBV6-1	TRBJ2-7	CASSASGGSSYEQYF
NA	TRBV7-2	TRBJ2-5	CASHYPGGGETQYF
NA	TRBV29-1	TRBJ2-7	CSVELADLSYEQYF
NA	TRBV28	TRBJ2-1	CASRFLAGDNEQFF